This T cell receptor beta chain comes out of a study of T-cell memory formation after mild COVID-19. Whole-study findings and limits: There was a balanced CD4/CD8 profile in clones contracting day 15 to 85, and later expanders leaned CD4+.

Germline V gene sequence: CDR1 MNHNS, CDR2 SASEGT. The length of the CDR3 is 14 residues. V lost 1 base, J lost 5 bases, and 9 bases lay in between. This clonotype has a handful of counts. Its antigen is still unknown. Using constant-segment primers, 5'RACE produced TCR alpha and TCR beta cDNA libraries carrying sample barcodes and UMIs. Using its own MiXCR run on the 5' RACE reads, TCRdb lists one record per CDR3 protein. The sample shows about 150,000 distinct CDR3 sequences, 25% to 40% of them seen only once. The sequenced material came from PBMCs or a T cell subset sorted from them (not recorded which). The gene calls are TRBV6-1 and TRBJ2-1; weak D call: TRBD2 (6 bases). The receptor comes from an adult woman who had mild COVID-19 (a few samples of this study predate the infection). Cell type and time point are not known. The CDR3 protein is CASSEDSGHNEQFF. The DNA of the CDR3 is TGTGCCAGCAGTGAAGATAGCGGCCACAATGAGCAGTTCTTC.